The entry below gives a single TCR beta chain sequence along with its context. Its antigen is not yet known. Nothing much larger sits one base from this clone, and base qualities are not available. This sample was taken from a study of blood T cell repertoires in COVID-19 (dated by TCRdb to the early 2020s). About the full investigation: Samples from collaborators originated in the United States, Italy and Spain and spanned both the acute and convalescent phases of COVID-19. The material from the prospective study consisted of cDNA or gDNA derived from T cells, B-cell-depleted T cells, or PBMCs. Deeply sampled blood TCRbeta repertoires from subjects exposed to, actively infected with, or recovered from COVID-19 were included in the dataset. A freely available public database, intended as a resource for researchers studying the immune response to SARS-CoV-2, is where the repertoires were released. Samples came from the ongoing ImmuneRACE study (first 160 participants) plus 1,254 subjects from 6 global collaborators. Sample metadata almost always included a de-identified subject ID, COVID-19 status, age in years and sex. Where available, HLA class I and class II types were taken from metadata supplied by the sample provider and were not determined by assay-based typing.

The collaborating institutions used their own protocols to collect whole blood in K2EDTA tubes. Collaborator samples were shipped for TCRbeta analysis as frozen whole blood, isolated PBMCs, or DNA extracted from either sample type. What the work shows at the level of the full study, not this receptor alone: The amount of clinical and demographic metadata varied by source and participant and was provided uncurated.

TCRbeta CDR3 regions were amplified from genomic DNA by means of the immunoSEQ Assay, a bias-controlled multiplex PCR. On the study's bioinformatics: The number of nucleated cells in each sample was estimated by amplification of reference gene primers within the assay. Sequence reads were collapsed and filtered to measure the absolute abundance of every unique TCRbeta CDR3 rearrangement. For each sample, productive Simpson clonality was calculated by taking the square root of Simpson's diversity index across productive rearrangements. TCRdb retrieved this table from immuneACCESS and kept in-frame rearrangements only. Not all clones are present; in checked studies, unresolved V genes account for under half, and no reason is known for the remainder. Clone size and V and J calls were adopted from that table, with D and trimming inferred from the DNA. The sample yields about 50,000 clones; about 80% were counted once. Approximately 24% of the sample goes to the ten largest clones.

The receptor comes from a man aged 50-59 years with active or convalescent COVID-19. Sample: peripheral blood.

The DNA sequence is as follows: TGTGCCAGCAGTTTAGTCGGGATCCGCGCAGCGGGGGCCAACGTCCTGACTTTC. Its protein reads: CASSLVGIRAAGANVLTF. The receptor chain draws on TRBV27 and TRBJ2-6, and perhaps TRBD2 as D gene, on 5 matching bases. From its cysteine to its phenylalanine, the CDR3 spans 18 amino acids. Of all the DNA, just the CDR3 is kept, 54 bases in frame from base 1. V is reduced by 2 bases and J by 4 bases, leaving a spacing of 18 bases between them. The CDR1 and CDR2 encoded by the germline V gene (reference sequence) are MNHEY and SMNVEV. Joined to the reference TRBV27 and TRBJ2-6 proteins, this CDR3 gives the full variable domain: EAQVTQNPRYLITVTGKKLTVTCSQNMNHEYMSWYRQDPGLGLRQIYYSMNVEVTDKGDVPEGYKVSRKEKRNFPLILESPSPNQTSLYFCASSLVGIRAAGANVLTFGAGSRLTVL.